This T cell receptor beta chain was retrieved from a study of blood T cell repertoires in COVID-19. Study summary: COVID-19 samples from acute and convalescent phases originated in the United States, Italy and Spain. The analysed material was cDNA or gDNA that came from T cells, B-cell-depleted T cells, or PBMCs.

CDR1 and CDR2 from the germline V gene are ENHRY and SYGVKD. The CDR3 runs to 12 residues. The V end lost 4 bases, the J end lost 1 base, and 5 bases lay between the germline ends. Authors' methods: Scientists estimated how many nucleated cells there were by amplifying reference gene primers. Assay: immunoSEQ multiplex PCR; the TCRdb copy retains only in-frame clones and omits some. For V, J and clone size, that table is used; D and trimming come from the DNA. The profile shows approximately 220,000 clones, 70% to 90% of them singletons. Sequencing used peripheral blood. The V gene is TRBV10-3, the J gene TRBJ2-7; D not resolved. The receptor was isolated from a woman aged 50 to 65 with acute or convalescent COVID-19. CDR3 loop: CAISALSYEQYF. The CDR3 bases are TGTGCCATCAGTGCCTTGTCCTACGAGCAGTACTTC.